The 28 T cell receptor beta chains below all came from one sample that was sequenced in a study of identical twins' blood T cells. TCRdb re-derived calls from the 5' RACE reads in MiXCR, one entry per CDR3 protein. In the table there are roughly 340,000 distinct CDR3 sequences, 28% of which are singletons. Source material: PBMCs. These receptors were collected from a woman aged 18 to 55 in good health.

This sequence joins TRBV4-3 and TRBJ2-1, with no clear D. The CDR3 is made up of 13 amino acids. V was pared by 1 base and J by 5 bases, with 6 bases between. The germline CDR1 and CDR2 sequences are LGHNA and YSLEER. Here the CDR3 reads CASSQVPNNEQFF. CDR3 DNA sequence: TGCGCCAGCAGCCAAGTGCCTAACAATGAGCAGTTCTTC.

This sequence joins TRBV20-1 and TRBJ1-5, with unresolved D. CDR1 is DFQATT, CDR2 SNEGSKA, per germline (reference sequence). This CDR3 contains 17 residues. Trimming took 6 bases from V and 5 from J, leaving 26 bases between them. The CDR3 sequence: CSAPGHQALGGDQPQHF. The DNA for the CDR3 is TGCAGTGCCCCTGGCCATCAGGCGCTCGGCGGGGATCAGCCCCAGCATTTT.

This clonotype was detected only a few times. Here the CDR3 DNA reads TGCAGCGCCACACCAAGGACAGGGGCTGGATGGATTCAGTACTTC. It yields the protein CSATPRTGAGWIQYF. The chain is built from TRBV20-1 and TRBJ2-4; 9 bases line up with TRBD1. Germline V gene sequence: CDR1 DFQATT, CDR2 SNEGSKA (reference sequence). This CDR3 is built from 15 residues.

V and J are TRBV6-2 or TRBV6-3 and TRBJ2-2; TRBD1 aligns across 8 bases. Germline-derived CDR1 and CDR2 are MNHEY and SVGEGT. The CDR3 has 15 residues. After removal of 3 bases from V and 6 bases from J, the junction contained 6 bases not matched to a gene. Here the CDR3 DNA reads TGTGCCAGCAGTTATACGACAGGGGAGGCCGGGGAGCTGTTTTTT. As protein: CASSYTTGEAGELFF.

This sequence joins TRBV14 and TRBJ2-7; 8 bases agree with TRBD2. Trimming cost V 0 bases and J 4 bases; bases outside gene matches: 8. CDR1 and CDR2 (germline): SGHDN, FVKESK. The CDR3 covers 16 residues. CDR3 sequence: CASSQDLQRGLYEQYF. The CDR3 DNA reads TGTGCCAGCAGCCAAGACTTACAGCGGGGGCTGTACGAGCAGTACTTC.

CDR3 protein: CSVEPGTGRSDGYTF. For the CDR3, the DNA is TGCAGCGTTGAACCGGGGACAGGGAGGTCTGATGGCTACACCTTC. V is TRBV29-1 and J is TRBJ1-2; TRBD1 matches 9 bases. Losses at the gene ends were 2 bases for V and 6 bases for J; bases not matched to a gene: 10. The germline CDR1 and CDR2 sequences are SQVTM and ANQGSEA. The CDR3 consists of 15 residues.

In this sample, this clonotype turned up many times. CDR3 sequence reads: CSAPATQLYGYTF. In DNA, the CDR3 is TGCAGTGCCCCGGCAACACAACTCTATGGCTACACCTTC. This sequence joins TRBV20-1 and TRBJ1-2; the D is unclear. This CDR3 region has 13 residues. The germline V gene encodes CDR1 DFQATT and CDR2 SNEGSKA (reference sequence). The germline V and J ends were trimmed by 6 bases and 4 bases, with 15 bases remaining between them.

As regards this clonotype: This may come from a read error, since a much larger clone is one base off. This chain links TRBV27 with TRBJ1-1; D call uncertain. Germline V gene data show CDR1 as MNHEY and CDR2 as SMNVEV (reference sequence). The V end lost 4 bases, the J end lost 3 bases, and 15 bases lay between the germline ends. This CDR3 has 15 residues. The CDR3 sequence: CASSWSGVGDTEAFF. DNA of the CDR3: TGTGCCAGCAGTTGGTCTGGGGTTGGGGACACTGAAGCTTTCTTT.

About this clonotype: Just one base apart from a much larger clone, this may be a read error. The chain is built from TRBV20-1 and TRBJ1-1; D remains unclear. There are 17 residues in the CDR3. Germline V gene lookup returns CDR1 DFQATT and CDR2 SNEGSKA (reference sequence). With 0 bases removed from V and 2 bases from J, the gap between germline ends came to 19 bases. The CDR3 loop is CSARDPAGRKINTEAFF. The CDR3 coding sequence is TGCAGTGCTAGAGACCCCGCGGGGAGGAAAATTAACACTGAAGCTTTCTTT.

The chain uses TRBV13 and TRBJ1-2; 7 bases match TRBD1. Germline V lookup: CDR1 PRHDT, CDR2 FYEKMQ (reference sequence). J lost 4 bases, V lost 0 bases, and 5 bases had no gene match. The CDR3 is 15 residues long. Written as DNA, the CDR3 is TGTGCCAGCAGCTTAGGGGACAGGTCGGGCTATGGCTACACCTTC. Amino acids: CASSLGDRSGYGYTF.

Only a few counts were recorded for this clonotype. CDR3: CASSYSRRTIQYF. DNA for the CDR3: TGTGCCAGTAGTTACAGTCGCCGAACCATTCAGTACTTC. The gene calls are TRBV19 and TRBJ2-4; D remains ambiguous. The CDR3 runs 13 residues. Germline CDR1 is LNHDA and CDR2 is SQIVND (reference sequence). Trimming stripped 5 bases from V and 9 bases from J, with 14 bases between.

The chain combines TRBV20-1 with TRBJ2-1; 7 bases agree with TRBD2. The germline CDR1 and CDR2 sequences are DFQATT and SNEGSKA (reference sequence). This CDR3 is built from 16 residues. V was clipped by 3 bases and J by 4 bases; unmatched bases: 12. This chain's CDR3 is CSASPLTERGYNEQFF. DNA for the CDR3: TGCAGTGCTAGCCCACTGACTGAGCGGGGATACAATGAGCAGTTCTTC.

V usage is TRBV27 and J usage is TRBJ2-1; possible D gene TRBD2, 6 bases. CDR3 length: 17 amino acids. In germline, CDR1 is MNHEY, CDR2 SMNVEV (reference sequence). Trimming removed 2 bases from V and 0 bases from J, with 14 bases in between. CDR3 protein: CASSLNFGGSSYNEQFF. CDR3 coding DNA: TGTGCCAGCAGTTTAAATTTCGGGGGTAGCTCCTACAATGAGCAGTTCTTC.

This clonotype was detected a few times. The V gene is TRBV6-2 or TRBV6-3, the J gene TRBJ1-1, with TRBD1 as a possible D gene (5 bases). Germline V gene lookup returns CDR1 MNHEY and CDR2 SVGEGT. The V and J ends lost 0 bases and 7 bases respectively, with 18 bases between them. The CDR3 spans 16 residues. The CDR3 here is CASSYSAPRGAIEAFF. CDR3 bases: TGTGCCAGCAGTTACTCGGCCCCAAGGGGAGCGATTGAAGCTTTCTTT.

This clonotype has only a few counts. The chain couples TRBV13 to TRBJ2-1; no definite D call. V lost 6 bases and J lost 8, with 14 bases in between. Germline-derived CDR1 and CDR2 are PRHDT and FYEKMQ (reference sequence). CDR3 size: 13 residues. DNA for the CDR3: TGTGCCAGCAGAACATCTCCTGAGGATGAGCAGTTCTTC. Protein: CASRTSPEDEQFF. The entire variable domain, with the rest obtained from reference TRBV13 and TRBJ2-1, is as follows: AAGVIQSPRHLIKEKRETATLKCYPIPRHDTVYWYQQGPGQDPQFLISFYEKMQSDKGSIPDRFSAQQFSDYHSELNMSSLELGDSALYFCASRTSPEDEQFFGPGTRLTVL.

This clonotype was detected only a few times. V is TRBV29-1 and J is TRBJ1-5; D is unclear. This CDR3 contains 14 residues. Germline assignment: CDR1 SQVTM and CDR2 ANQGSEA. V was shortened by 6 bases and J by 2 bases, with 14 bases between the two germline ends. Here the CDR3 DNA reads TGCAGCGTGGTTTTGCAGGTAGGCAATCAGCCCCAGCATTTT. It yields the protein CSVVLQVGNQPQHF.

A few counts support this clonotype. The genes are TRBV20-1 and TRBJ2-1, with D perhaps matching TRBD2 (7 bases). This CDR3 is 15 amino acids long. Germline V CDR1 and CDR2: DFQATT, SNEGSKA (reference sequence). With 0 bases removed from V and 8 bases from J, the gap between germline ends came to 17 bases. The CDR3 nucleotides are TGCAGTGCTAGAGATTTCCGGGGGGCAGTCCATGAGCAGTTCTTC. Amino acids: CSARDFRGAVHEQFF.

As regards this clonotype: A clone one base away is much larger, so this may be a read error. This chain links TRBV29-1 with TRBJ1-1; 11 nucleotides match TRBD1. In germline, CDR1 is SQVTM, CDR2 ANQGSEA. This CDR3 comprises 13 residues. DNA of the CDR3: TGCGGCGTTGATGGGACAGGGGGAAGAGGGGCTTTCTTT. Its protein product is CGVDGTGGRGAFF.

This clonotype was counted between two and nine times. The V call is TRBV7-9, the J call TRBJ2-3; D remains unclear. This CDR3 has 13 amino acids. Trimming took 6 bases from V and 1 from J, leaving 8 bases between them. Germline CDR1 and CDR2: SEHNR and FQNEAQ (reference sequence). The CDR3 spells CASSSAGTDTQYF. In nucleotides, the CDR3 is TGTGCCAGCAGTTCCGCAGGCACAGATACGCAGTATTTT.

In the case of this clonotype: This may come from a read error, since a much larger clone is one base off. The CDR3 spells CASSQGTYEQYF. The CDR3 DNA sequence: TGTGCCAGCAGTCAGGGCACCTACGAGCAGTACTTC. V gene TRBV28 combines with J gene TRBJ2-7, with D possibly matching TRBD1 (5 bases). Germline V gene data show CDR1 as MDHEN and CDR2 as SYDVKM. V lost 5 bases and J 2 bases, leaving 7 bases between the germline ends. This CDR3 has 12 amino acids. Full variable domain (remainder filled in from reference TRBV28 and TRBJ2-7): DVKVTQSSRYLVKRTGEKVFLECVQDMDHENMFWYRQDPGLGLRLIYFSYDVKMKEKGDIPEGYSVSREKKERFSLILESASTNQTSMYLCASSQGTYEQYFGPGTRLTVT.

Comment on this clonotype: This clone may be a read error of a much larger clone one base away. CDR3 sequence reads: CSASPPNTGEPFF. Here the CDR3 DNA reads TGCAGTGCTAGTCCCCCGAACACCGGGGAGCCGTTTTTT. The J gene is TRBJ2-2, the V gene TRBV20-1; perhaps TRBD2 as D (5 bases). The CDR3 loop spans 13 amino acids. Looked up from germline, CDR1 is DFQATT and CDR2 is SNEGSKA (reference sequence).

This clonotype showed up just a few times. The V and J genes are TRBV29-1 and TRBJ1-1; 9 nucleotides match TRBD1. CDR1 and CDR2 (germline): SQVTM, ANQGSEA. This CDR3 comprises 13 residues. The junction had 10 bases not matched to a gene; V was cut back by 6 bases and J by 8 bases. CDR3 nucleotide sequence: TGCAGCGTCCCGGGACAGGGCTTGCAGGAAGCTTTCTTT. Protein: CSVPGQGLQEAFF.

This rearrangement joins TRBV10-3 to TRBJ2-1; 7 positions match TRBD2. The V gene's germline CDR1 is ENHRY and CDR2 SYGVKD. Trimming at V came to 4 bases and at J to 3 bases, leaving 9 bases not matched to a gene. The CDR3 is 16 amino acids. The CDR3 protein is CAISAAASGNYNEQFF. The CDR3, as DNA: TGTGCCATCAGTGCGGCGGCTAGCGGTAACTACAATGAGCAGTTCTTC.

There are a few counts of this clonotype. The chain combines TRBV7-6 with TRBJ1-2; D gene unclear. The CDR3 runs 16 residues. Per germline, CDR1 SGHVS and CDR2 FNYEAQ. V was trimmed by 2 bases and J by 4 bases, leaving 17 bases between them. This CDR3 reads CASSLTQNTRIYGYTF. In DNA form, the CDR3 reads TGTGCCAGCAGCTTAACCCAGAATACAAGAATCTATGGCTACACCTTC.

This clonotype was seen at least ten times. The chain joins TRBV9 to TRBJ2-1; 8 positions agree with TRBD1. Losses at the gene ends were 3 bases for V and 1 base for J; bases not matched to a gene: 3. The CDR3 totals 15 residues. From germline, CDR1 is SGDLS and CDR2 YYNGEE. CDR3 bases: TGTGCCAGCAGCGGGGGGACAGGTTCCTACAATGAGCAGTTCTTC. Residues: CASSGGTGSYNEQFF. The full variable domain, in which reference TRBV9 and TRBJ2-1 provide the parts outside the CDR3, is DSGVTQTPKHLITATGQRVTLRCSPRSGDLSVYWYQQSLDQGLQFLIQYYNGEERAKGNILERFSAQQFPDLHSELNLSSLELGDSALYFCASSGGTGSYNEQFFGPGTRLTVL.

This clonotype has a count of ten or more. The chain has TRBV4-3 and TRBJ2-1, with a tentative D call TRBD1 (6 bases). CDR3 size: 16 residues. Germline loops: CDR1 LGHNA, CDR2 YSLEER. Between the trimmed V and J ends, which lost 1 base and 3 bases, there was a span of 13 bases. The CDR3 protein is CASSQGPGENYNEQFF. In nucleotides, the CDR3 is TGCGCCAGCAGCCAAGGTCCAGGGGAGAACTACAATGAGCAGTTCTTC.

Worth noting for this clonotype: Just one base apart from a much larger clone, this may be a read error. This rearrangement joins TRBV7-9 to TRBJ1-1; unclear D gene. CDR1 SEHNR and CDR2 FQNEAQ come from the germline V gene (reference sequence). The CDR3 length is 10 residues. Trimming removed 2 bases at V and 5 bases at J, with 0 bases between. In DNA, the CDR3 is TGTGCCAGCAGCTTAACTGAAGCTTTCTTT. Amino acid sequence: CASSLTEAFF.

The chain is built from TRBV7-8 and TRBJ2-2, with TRBD1 as a possible D gene (5 bases). The CDR3 consists of 15 residues. V lost 2 bases to trimming and J lost 4 bases, with 11 bases between them. The germline CDR1 and CDR2 sequences are SGHVS and FQNEAQ. CDR3 in amino acids: CASSLTDTGTGELFF. The CDR3 DNA sequence: TGTGCCAGCAGCTTAACGGACACTGGCACCGGGGAGCTGTTTTTT.